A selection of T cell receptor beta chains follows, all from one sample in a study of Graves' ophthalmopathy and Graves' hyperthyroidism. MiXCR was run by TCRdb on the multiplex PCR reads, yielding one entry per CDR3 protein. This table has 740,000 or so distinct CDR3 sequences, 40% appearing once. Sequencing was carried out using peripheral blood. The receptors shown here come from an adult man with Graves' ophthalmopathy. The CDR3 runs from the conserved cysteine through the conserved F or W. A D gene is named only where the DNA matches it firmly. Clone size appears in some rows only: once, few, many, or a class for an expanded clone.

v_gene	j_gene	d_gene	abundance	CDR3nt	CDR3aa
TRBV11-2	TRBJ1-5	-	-	TGTGCCAGCAGCTGGGGCCGGAGCAATCAGCCCCAGCATTTT	CASSWGRSNQPQHF
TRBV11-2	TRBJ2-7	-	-	TGTGCCAGCAGCCGAAACCGGGGCGTAACTGGCTACGAGCAGTACTTC	CASSRNRGVTGYEQYF
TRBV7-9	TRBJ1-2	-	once	TGTGCCAGCAGCTTAGAGGACAGCCTCTATGGCTACACCTTC	CASSLEDSLYGYTF
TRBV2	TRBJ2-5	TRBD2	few	TGTGCCAGCAGTTCCCCCGGACTAGCGGGGGGGCACGAGACCCAGTACTTC	CASSSPGLAGGHETQYF
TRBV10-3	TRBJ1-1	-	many	TGTGCCATCAGTGGGACATCGAACACTGAAGCTTTCTTT	CAISGTSNTEAFF
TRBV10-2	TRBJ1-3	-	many	TGCGCCAGCGGGATCGACTCTGGAAACACCATATATTTT	CASGIDSGNTIYF
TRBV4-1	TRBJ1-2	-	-	TGCGCCAGCACCCGCAGACAGGAAGTATTAGGCTACACCTTC	CASTRRQEVLGYTF
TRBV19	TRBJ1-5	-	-	TGTGCCAGTATCCCCGGCGGGTTGAGCAATCAGCCCCAGCATTTT	CASIPGGLSNQPQHF
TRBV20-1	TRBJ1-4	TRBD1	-	TGCAGTGCTCTAGGACAGGGCGAAAAACTGTTTTTT	CSALGQGEKLFF
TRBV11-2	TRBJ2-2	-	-	TGTGCCAGCAGCTTAGAAGCCTGGAACACCGGGGAGCTGTTTTTT	CASSLEAWNTGELFF
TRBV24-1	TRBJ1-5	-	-	TGTGCCAGCGGTAAAGGGACGGGGGACAATCAGCCCCAGCATTTT	CASGKGTGDNQPQHF
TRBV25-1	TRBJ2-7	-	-	TGTGCCAGCAGTTTCGGCAGAGCCTACGAGCAGTACTTC	CASSFGRAYEQYF
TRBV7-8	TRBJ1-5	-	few	TGTGCCAGCAGCTTAGGCCCCGGGATTATCAATCAGCCCCAGCATTTT	CASSLGPGIINQPQHF
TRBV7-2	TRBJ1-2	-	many	TGTGCCAGCAGCCCCCACTCGGACAGCGTTAACTATGGCTACACCTTC	CASSPHSDSVNYGYTF
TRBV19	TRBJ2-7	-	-	TGTGCCAGTAGTCTTAAGTCGAGGATTTTCTGGTCCTACGAGCAGTACTTC	CASSLKSRIFWSYEQYF
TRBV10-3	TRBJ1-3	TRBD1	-	TGTGCCAGCAGCCAAGCAGGGGGAAGAGGAAACACCATATATTTT	CASSQAGGRGNTIYF
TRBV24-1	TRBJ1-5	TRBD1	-	TGTGCCACCAGTGGGGTGACAGGAACAGGGGATCAGCCCCAGCATTTT	CATSGVTGTGDQPQHF
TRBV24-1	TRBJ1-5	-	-	TGTGCCACCAGGACTGGACCCCTCCGGCCCCAGCATTTT	CATRTGPLRPQHF
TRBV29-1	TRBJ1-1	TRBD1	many	TGCAGCGCCGGACAGGGCGGTACTGAAGCTTTCTTT	CSAGQGGTEAFF
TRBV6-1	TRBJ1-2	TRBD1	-	TGTGCCAGCACTGAAACGGCGCAGGGGGGTGGCTACACCTTC	CASTETAQGGGYTF
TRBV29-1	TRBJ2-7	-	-	TGCAGCGTCACCTTAGCGGGACAGTCCTACGAGCAGTACTTC	CSVTLAGQSYEQYF
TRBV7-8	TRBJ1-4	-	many	TGTGCCAGCAGCTTAGCCGCAGACTATAATGAAAAACTGTTTTTT	CASSLAADYNEKLFF
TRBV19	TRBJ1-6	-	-	TGTGCCAGTAGCCATACTGACAGAGGCGGTTCACCCCTCCACTTT	CASSHTDRGGSPLHF
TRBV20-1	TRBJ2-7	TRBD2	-	TGCAGTGCTAGAGGTCCGCGGGAGGCGCCCTACGAGCAGTACTTC	CSARGPREAPYEQYF
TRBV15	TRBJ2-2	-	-	TGTGCCACCAGCGGCAGGGTGGGGGAGCTGTTTTTT	CATSGRVGELFF
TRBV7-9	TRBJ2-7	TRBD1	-	TGTGCCAGCAGTCTGGACAGGGTGAAAACATCCTACGAGCAGTACTTC	CASSLDRVKTSYEQYF
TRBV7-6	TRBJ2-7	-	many	TGTGCCAGCAGCTTATCCGGCCCAGGGCGCTCCTACGAGCAGTACTTC	CASSLSGPGRSYEQYF
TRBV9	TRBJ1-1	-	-	TGTGCCAGCAGCCTAGGGGGAGTTCGGGGGAGGACTGAAGCTTTCTTT	CASSLGGVRGRTEAFF
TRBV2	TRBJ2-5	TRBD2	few	TGTGCCAGCAGGGGGTGGGGGCGGGGGGAGGGAGAGACCCAGTACTTC	CASRGWGRGEGETQYF
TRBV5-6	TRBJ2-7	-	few	TGTGCCAGCAGCTTGGACGGCCACGAGCAGTACTTC	CASSLDGHEQYF
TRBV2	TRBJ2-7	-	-	TGTGCCAGCCGAGCAGACTTAACCTACGAGCAGTACTTC	CASRADLTYEQYF
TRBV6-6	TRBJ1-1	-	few	TGTGCCAGCAGGAGGGAAATCGGGAACACTGAAGCTTTCTTT	CASRREIGNTEAFF
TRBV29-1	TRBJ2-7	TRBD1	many	TGCAGCATTACGGACAGGGTACCTGGCGAGCAGTACTTC	CSITDRVPGEQYF
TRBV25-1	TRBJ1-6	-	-	TGTGCCAGCAGTGCTAGAGGGGGTATTCGCTCACCCCTCCACTTT	CASSARGGIRSPLHF
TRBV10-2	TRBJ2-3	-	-	TGCGCCAGCAGTGGATCCAGGGGCCGCACAGATACGCAGTATTTT	CASSGSRGRTDTQYF
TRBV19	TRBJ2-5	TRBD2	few	TGTGCCAGTAGTCAACCGGGACTAGCAATGGAGACCCAGTACTTC	CASSQPGLAMETQYF
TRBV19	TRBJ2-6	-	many	TGTGCCAGTAGCTCGGACAGCTACTCTGGGGCCAACGTCCTGACTTTC	CASSSDSYSGANVLTF
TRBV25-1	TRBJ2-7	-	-	TGTGCCAGCAGCTCGGCCCCTCCCCTTTACGAGCAGTACTTC	CASSSAPPLYEQYF
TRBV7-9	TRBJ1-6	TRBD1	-	TGTGCCAGCAGCTTAATAGGGGGCAGTAGAGGATCACCCCTCCACTTT	CASSLIGGSRGSPLHF
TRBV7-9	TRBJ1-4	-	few	TGTGCCAGCAGCTTAGCGAGGGCCAGGGGAGAAAAACTGTTTTTT	CASSLARARGEKLFF
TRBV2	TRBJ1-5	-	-	TGTGCCAGCAGTGTATTTGGTGGGGGCCTTAATCAGCCCCAGCATTTT	CASSVFGGGLNQPQHF
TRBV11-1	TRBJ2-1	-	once	TGTGCCAGCAGCTTATTGGGCTACAATGAGCAGTTCTTC	CASSLLGYNEQFF
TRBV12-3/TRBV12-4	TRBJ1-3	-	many	TGTGCCAGCAGTCAACTTAGCTCTGGAAACACCATATATTTT	CASSQLSSGNTIYF
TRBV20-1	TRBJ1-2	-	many	TGCAGGTTGGCCAACCAACATGGCTACACCTTC	CRLANQHGYTF
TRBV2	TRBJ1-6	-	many	TGTGCCAGCAGTTCCAGACAAGGATATTCACCCCTCCACTTT	CASSSRQGYSPLHF
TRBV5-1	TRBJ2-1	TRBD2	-	TGCGCCAGCAGCTCACGGACTAGTGTGAATGAGCAGGTCTTC	CASSSRTSVNEQVF
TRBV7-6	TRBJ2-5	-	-	TGTGCCAGCAGCCCCACATTGGGTTGGGGAGAGACCCAGTACTTC	CASSPTLGWGETQYF